The clone carrying this T cell receptor (beta chain) was found a few times. The antigen remains undetermined. This record belongs to a study of blood T cells in healthy people across ages. About the study: Researchers report that template switching captured about one barcoded beta molecule per two T cells. Overall study results and limits: Older age coincided with a roughly linear decline in TCR beta diversity per million T cells.

Trimming removed 6 bases from V and 4 bases from J; junction bases left unmatched: 8. The CDR3 contains 16 residues. The V gene's germline CDR1 is SQVTM and CDR2 ANQGSEA. No fewer than 6 micrograms of total RNA were isolated from every sample. Next came a second PCR, run for about 7 to 12 cycles, which used a sample-barcoded 5' primer along with a J-beta primer mix. Sequencing yielded, for each sample, at least 3 million paired-end reads carrying CDR3. TCRdb independently ran MiXCR on the 5' RACE reads; one entry per CDR3 protein. The sample carries fewer than 1 million distinct CDR3 sequences, roughly 44% recorded once.

The sequence came from a man aged 55-75 years in good health. The V and J genes are TRBV29-1 and TRBJ2-1, with 14 bases aligning to TRBD2. The sample comprised blood. The CDR3 nucleotides read TGCAGCGTCGGACTAGCGGGGGGCCATCCTTACAATGAGCAGTTCTTC. It codes for CSVGLAGGHPYNEQFF.